This T cell receptor (beta chain) was captured in a study of blood T cell repertoires in COVID-19. Study as a whole: Samples of COVID-19 (acute and convalescent) were obtained from the United States, Italy and Spain. In each case, the material was cDNA or gDNA derived from T cells, B-cell-depleted T cells, or PBMCs.

Per the authors' pipeline: Amplification from reference gene primers served as the basis for estimated nucleated cell counts. The assay was immunoSEQ multiplex PCR, and TCRdb's table has in-frame clones only and misses some. The V and J calls and clone size were taken over from that table, and D and trimming were inferred from the DNA. The top ten hold approximately 10% of the sample, which has some 230,000 clones, about 88% seen once. Looked up from germline, CDR1 is SGDLS and CDR2 is YYNGEE. The CDR3 loop spans 15 amino acids. V was shortened by 0 bases and J by 8 bases, with 17 bases between the two germline ends. Seattle participants joined during active infection and were tracked over time.

This receptor was identified in a woman between 50 and 59 years old with COVID-19, enrolled during active disease. The sample consisted of peripheral blood. J is TRBJ1-2 and V is TRBV9; TRBD1 is a possible D gene (5 bases). The CDR3 nucleotides are TGTGCCAGCAGCGTAGTGAACAGCTTGAGACAGGGCTACACCTTC. Its protein product is CASSVVNSLRQGYTF. The entire variable domain, with the rest obtained from reference TRBV9 and TRBJ1-2, is as follows: DSGVTQTPKHLITATGQRVTLRCSPRSGDLSVYWYQQSLDQGLQFLIQYYNGEERAKGNILERFSAQQFPDLHSELNLSSLELGDSALYFCASSVVNSLRQGYTFGSGTRLTVV.